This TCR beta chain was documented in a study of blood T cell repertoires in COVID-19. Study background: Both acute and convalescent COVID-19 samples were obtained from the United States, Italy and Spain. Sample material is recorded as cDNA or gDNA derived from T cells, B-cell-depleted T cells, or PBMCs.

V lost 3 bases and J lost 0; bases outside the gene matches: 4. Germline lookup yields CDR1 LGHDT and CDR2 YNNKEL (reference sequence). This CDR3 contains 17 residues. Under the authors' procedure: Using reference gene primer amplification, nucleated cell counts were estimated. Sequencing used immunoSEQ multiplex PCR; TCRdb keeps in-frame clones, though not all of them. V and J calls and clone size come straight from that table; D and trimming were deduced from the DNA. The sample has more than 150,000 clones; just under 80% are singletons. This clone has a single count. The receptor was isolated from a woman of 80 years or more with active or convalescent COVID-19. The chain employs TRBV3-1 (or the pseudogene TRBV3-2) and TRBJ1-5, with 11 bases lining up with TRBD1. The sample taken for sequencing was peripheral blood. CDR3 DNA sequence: TGTGCCAGCAGCCAGGGGACAGGGGGTTATAGCAATCAGCCCCAGCATTTT. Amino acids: CASSQGTGGYSNQPQHF.